Included here is one T cell receptor (beta chain) sequence, with context. This sample stems from a study of blood T cell repertoires in COVID-19. Whole-study context: Researchers got acute and convalescent COVID-19 samples from the United States, Italy and Spain.

Source study methods: Researchers report that nucleated cell counts were estimated from reference gene primer amplification. TCRdb's table, derived via immunoSEQ multiplex PCR, lists solely in-frame clones and lacks some. V and J calls and clone size are as listed in that table; D and trimming were resolved from the DNA. The profile shows under 350,000 clones, just over 85% of them singletons. Germline values: CDR1 SGHAT, CDR2 FQNNGV. The V gene lost 5 bases and the J gene lost 1 base, with 20 bases spanning the gap. This CDR3 has 18 amino acids. All enrollees were roughly 18 to 100 years old and from roughly 22 US areas. Symptom resolution, clearance, or two negative PCRs marked donors in Cohort 3 as recovered.

This clonotype was sampled from a man aged 30 to 45 who had recovered from COVID-19. The chain joins TRBV11-2 to TRBJ2-2; unclear D gene. The sequenced material came from PBMCs or T cells enriched from blood (not recorded which). The CDR3 DNA reads as TGTGCCAGCAGCCACACACGCCCTACGCGGAGGAACACCGGGGAGCTGTTTTTT. Amino acid sequence: CASSHTRPTRRNTGELFF.